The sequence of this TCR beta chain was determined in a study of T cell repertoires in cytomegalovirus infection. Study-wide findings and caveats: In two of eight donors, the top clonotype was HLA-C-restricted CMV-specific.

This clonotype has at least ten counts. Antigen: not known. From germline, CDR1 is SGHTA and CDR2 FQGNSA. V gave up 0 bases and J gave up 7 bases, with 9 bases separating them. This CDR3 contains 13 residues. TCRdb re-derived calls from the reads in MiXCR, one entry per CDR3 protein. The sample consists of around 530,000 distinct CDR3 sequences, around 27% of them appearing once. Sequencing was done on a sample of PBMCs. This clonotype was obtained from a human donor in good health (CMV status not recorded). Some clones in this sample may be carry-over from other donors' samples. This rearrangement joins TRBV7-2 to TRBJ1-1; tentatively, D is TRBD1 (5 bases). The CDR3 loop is CASSLAEGLEAFF. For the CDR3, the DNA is TGTGCCAGCAGCTTAGCGGAGGGACTTGAAGCTTTCTTT. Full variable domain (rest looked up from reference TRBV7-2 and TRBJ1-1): GAGVSQSPSNKVTEKGKDVELRCDPISGHTALYWYRQSLGQGLEFLIYFQGNSAPDKSGLPSDRFSAERTGGSVSTLTIQRTQQEDSAVYLCASSLAEGLEAFFGQGTRLTVV.